The clone carrying this T cell receptor (beta chain) was counted at least ten times. This specimen comes from a study of CD8+CD57+ T cells in acquired aplastic anemia. Both TCR beta VDJ combination and CDR3 sequence profiling were carried out. Genomic DNA was the template for this profiling. TCRdb re-analysed the reads in MiXCR, keeping a single row per CDR3 protein. Of under 200,000 distinct CDR3 sequences in the sample, roughly 48% are singletons; the top ten hold about 2.6%. Those patients picked for sequencing had displayed CD8+CD57+ cell expansion on flow cytometry. Germline CDR1 and CDR2: MNHNS and SASEGT. The CDR3 has 14 amino acids. With 3 bases clipped from V and 7 bases from J, the junction kept 8 bases outside the gene matches.

The V call is TRBV6-1, the J call TRBJ1-2, with 7 bases identical to TRBD1. The specimen was sorted CD4+, CD8+, or CD8+CD57+ T cells (not recorded which) from PBMCs. This receptor was taken from a human donor with aplastic anemia. The CDR3 is CASSDTGTAAGYTF. The CDR3 nucleotides are TGTGCCAGCAGTGACACCGGGACAGCTGCTGGCTACACCTTC.